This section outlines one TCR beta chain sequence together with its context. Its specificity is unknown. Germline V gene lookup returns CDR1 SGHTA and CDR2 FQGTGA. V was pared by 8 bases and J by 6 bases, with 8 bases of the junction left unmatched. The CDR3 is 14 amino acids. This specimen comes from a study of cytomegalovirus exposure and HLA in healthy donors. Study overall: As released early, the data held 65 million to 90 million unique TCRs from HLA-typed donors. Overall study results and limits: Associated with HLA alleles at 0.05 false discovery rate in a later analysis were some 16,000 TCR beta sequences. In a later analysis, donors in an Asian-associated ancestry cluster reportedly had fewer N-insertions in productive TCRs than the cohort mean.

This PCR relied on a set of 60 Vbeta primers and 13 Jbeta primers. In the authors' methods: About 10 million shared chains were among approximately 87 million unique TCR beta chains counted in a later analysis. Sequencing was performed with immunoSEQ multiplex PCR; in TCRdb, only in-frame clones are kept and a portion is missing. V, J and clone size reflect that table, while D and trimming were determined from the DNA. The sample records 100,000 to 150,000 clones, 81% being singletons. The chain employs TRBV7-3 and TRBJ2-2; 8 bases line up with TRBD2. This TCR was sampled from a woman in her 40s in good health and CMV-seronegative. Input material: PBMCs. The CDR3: CASGSGSWSGELFF. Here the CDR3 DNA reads TGTGCCAGCGGGAGCGGGAGTTGGTCCGGGGAGCTGTTTTTT.